The 7 T cell receptor beta chains below were found in one sample sequenced in a study of blood T cells in healthy people across ages. It was with a sample-barcoded 5' primer and a J-beta primer mix that a second PCR of about 6 to 12 cycles was run. MiXCR, run by TCRdb on the 5' RACE reads, gives a single entry per CDR3 protein. Among roughly 1,800,000 distinct CDR3 sequences, roughly 52% were seen once, and the ten largest hold 2.1%. Sequencing used blood. These receptors originate from a woman aged 40-49 years in good health.

This chain links TRBV20-1 with TRBJ1-1; 8 bases match TRBD1. Per the germline V gene, CDR1 is DFQATT and CDR2 is SNEGSKA (reference sequence). With V trimmed by 0 bases and J by 5 bases, 5 bases remained unmatched. The CDR3 totals 14 residues. The CDR3 region has the DNA TGCAGTGCTAGAGATGTGAACAGGGGGACTGAAGCTTTCTTT. It specifies CSARDVNRGTEAFF.

This clonotype was found a few times. The chain combines TRBV7-3 with TRBJ1-1, with 10 positions matching TRBD1. The CDR3 contains 15 residues. Per the germline V gene, CDR1 is SGHTA and CDR2 is FQGTGA. V shed 6 bases and J 5 bases; nucleotides not matched to a gene: 9. The CDR3 sequence is CASRRTGGERTEAFF. DNA for the CDR3: TGTGCCAGCAGACGGACAGGGGGGGAACGGACTGAAGCTTTCTTT.

The chain recombines TRBV5-5 with TRBJ1-2, with D unresolved. Between the trimmed V and J ends, which lost 1 base and 1 base, there was a span of 11 bases. Germline V gives CDR1 SGHKS, CDR2 YYEKEE (reference sequence). CDR3 length equals 15 residues. The CDR3 sequence is CASSLSPRDNYGYTF. The DNA of the CDR3 is TGTGCCAGCAGCTTGTCGCCCAGAGATAACTATGGCTACACCTTC.

This clonotype came up a few times. The chain employs TRBV6-6 and TRBJ1-6; D not resolved. The germline gives CDR1 MNHNY, CDR2 SVGAGI (reference sequence). This CDR3 comprises 13 residues. The V end lost 6 bases, the J end lost 0 bases, and 3 bases lay between the germline ends. The CDR3 here is CASSGSYNSPLHF. CDR3 bases: TGTGCCAGCAGCGGCTCCTATAATTCACCCCTCCACTTT.

The chain joins TRBV20-1 to TRBJ2-3, with 7 bases aligning to TRBD1. This CDR3 region has 16 residues. Trimming at V came to 2 bases and at J to 2 bases, leaving 10 bases not matched to a gene. CDR1 is DFQATT, CDR2 SNEGSKA, per germline (reference sequence). DNA for the CDR3: TGCAGTGCTAGACAACCCAGGACAGGCTACACAGATACGCAGTATTTT. It is translated as CSARQPRTGYTDTQYF.

This clonotype has only a few counts. The chain is built from TRBV27 and TRBJ1-2; no reliable D call. The CDR3 has 13 amino acids. Germline CDR1 MNHEY, CDR2 SMNVEV (reference sequence). Trimming pared 2 bases from V and 3 bases from J, leaving 7 bases between. As DNA, the CDR3 is TGTGCCAGCAGTTTAGGAATGCACTATGGCTACACCTTC. It encodes CASSLGMHYGYTF.

The count of this clonotype is one. The J gene is TRBJ1-6, the V gene TRBV28, with 8 positions matching TRBD1. With 6 bases clipped from V and 9 bases from J, the junction kept 10 bases outside the gene matches. The CDR3 runs to 15 residues. Germline V gene lookup returns CDR1 MDHEN and CDR2 SYDVKM. CDR3 DNA sequence: TGTGCCAGCAGGCGTGACAGGGGTTCGGGTTCACCCCTCCACTTT. It encodes CASRRDRGSGSPLHF.